The sequence of this T cell receptor (beta chain) was determined in a study of blood T cell repertoires in COVID-19. This clone was seen only once. Repertoires were generated with immunoSEQ multiplex PCR, while TCRdb's copy carries only in-frame clones and drops some. Here the sample spans more than 85,000 clones, just over 75% being singletons. Germline CDR1 reads MNHEY; CDR2 reads SMNVEV (reference sequence). This CDR3 has 16 residues. V was clipped by 8 bases and J by 5 bases; unmatched bases: 11. The sequence derives from a woman aged 80 or over with acute or convalescent COVID-19. Source material: peripheral blood. The chain is built from TRBV27 and TRBJ2-3; 12 bases match TRBD1. CDR3 sequence (DNA): TGTGCCAGCGCAGCCCCCAGGGACAGGGGGCGAGATACGCAGTATTTT. It specifies CASAAPRDRGRDTQYF.